This T cell receptor beta chain was sequenced for a study of shared clonotypes between healthy human individuals. Germline V CDR1 and CDR2: SSHAT, FNYEAQ (reference sequence). This CDR3 has 17 residues. TCRdb keeps only in-frame clones here, not all; method: immunoSEQ multiplex PCR. The sample has some 2,000,000 clones; around 95% are singletons. As to this clone: Relative to the germline gene, one junction end is altered; a read error may explain this.

The TCR originated in a man younger than 30 in good health. The gene calls are TRBV7-7 and TRBJ2-2; 9 bases map to TRBD1. Input material: naive CD4+ T cells sorted from blood. Specified subset: CD45RA+ positively selected. CDR3 residues: CASSSRPGGQGPGELFF. As DNA, the CDR3 is TGTGCTAGCAGCTCAAGGCCGGGGGGACAGGGTCCCGGGGAGCTGTTTTTT.